This T cell receptor beta chain derives from a study of OX40 agonist ivuxolimab in advanced cancers. Study in general: Allowance was made for prior anti-PD-1, anti-PD-L1 or anti-CTLA-4 therapy, and about 44% had some. Study outcomes and limitations: Averaging showed that CD8+ T cells had more expanded clones than CD4+ did.

V was clipped by 5 bases and J by 2 bases, with 7 bases between them. Germline V gene lookup returns CDR1 SGHAT and CDR2 FQNNGV. The CDR3 has 13 residues. With respect to this clone: What it recognizes is unknown.

Method: immunoSEQ multiplex PCR; TCRdb's copy keeps in-frame clones and lacks some. This sample has roughly 67,000 clones, with about 87% found just once. V is TRBV11-2 and J is TRBJ1-3, with D unresolved. This receptor was taken from an adult with an advanced solid tumor such as melanoma, head and neck, liver or kidney cancer. This specimen was CD4+ or CD8+ T cells sorted from blood, taken in a trial of the OX40 agonist ivuxolimab. The CDR3 loop is CASSPAAGNTIYF. CDR3 bases: TGTGCCAGCAGCCCAGCCGCTGGAAACACCATATATTTT. Looking up the rest from reference TRBV11-2 and TRBJ1-3 gives the full variable domain: EAGVAQSPRYKIIEKRQSVAFWCNPISGHATLYWYQQILGQGPKLLIQFQNNGVVDDSQLPKDRFSAERLKGVDSTLKIQPAKLEDSAVYLCASSPAAGNTIYFGEGSWLTVV.